Sequencing of this TCR beta chain was carried out in a study of beta chain features in type 1 diabetes. Overall study results and limits: Naive, central memory and Treg TCRB repertoires appeared more alike in patients than in healthy donors. Across all four CD4+ subsets, people with type 1 diabetes showed modestly shorter TCRB CDR3s. Patients with type 1 diabetes showed fewer VDJ junction insertions and more deletions.

The authors sorted CD4+ naive, central memory, regulatory and stem cell-like memory cells via CD45RO/CCR7/CD25/CD127/CD95/CD27. In this sample, this clone turned up a few times. Its antigen is as yet unknown. The sequenced template was cDNA made from the entire isolated RNA. Method: immunoSEQ multiplex PCR; TCRdb's copy keeps in-frame clones and lacks some. The sample carries around 200,000 clones, about 12% recorded once. Germline V gives CDR1 SEHNR, CDR2 FQNEAQ (reference sequence). The CDR3 runs to 14 residues. J was trimmed by 3 bases and V by 3 bases; bases with no gene match: 1. Sequences were obtained from central memory CD4+ T cells from blood. The chain uses TRBV7-9 and TRBJ2-5; 10 nucleotides align to TRBD2. This TCR derives from a woman aged 18-29 years in good health. The DNA of the CDR3 is TGTGCCAGCAGCTTCGGACTAGCGGAAGAGACCCAGTACTTC. It specifies CASSFGLAEETQYF.